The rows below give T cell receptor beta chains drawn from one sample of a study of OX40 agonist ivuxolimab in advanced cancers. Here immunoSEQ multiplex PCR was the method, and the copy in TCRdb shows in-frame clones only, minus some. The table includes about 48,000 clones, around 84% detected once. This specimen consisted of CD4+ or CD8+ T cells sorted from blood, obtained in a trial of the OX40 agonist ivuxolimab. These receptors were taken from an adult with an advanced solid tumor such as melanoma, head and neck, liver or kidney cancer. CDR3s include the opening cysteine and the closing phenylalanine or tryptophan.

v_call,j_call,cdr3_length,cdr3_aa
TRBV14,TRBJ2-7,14,CASSQGRASYEQYF
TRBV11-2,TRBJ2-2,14,CASSLDLSTGELFF
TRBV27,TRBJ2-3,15,CASSLSRSSTDTQYF
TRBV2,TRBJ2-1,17,CASSEAGTSGAYNEQFF
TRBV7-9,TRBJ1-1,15,CASSLGWDRVNEAFF
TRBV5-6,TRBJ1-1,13,CASSLQQGGEAFF
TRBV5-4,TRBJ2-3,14,CASSPGLVGDTQYF
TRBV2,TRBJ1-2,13,CASSEPRGYGYTF
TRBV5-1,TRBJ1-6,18,CASSPPVGGRGRNSPLHF
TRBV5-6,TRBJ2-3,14,CASSFWGSTDTQYF
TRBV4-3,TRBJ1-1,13,CASSQDMNTEAFF
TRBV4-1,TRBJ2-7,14,CASSQPTRGREQYF
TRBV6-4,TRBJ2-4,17,CASSVLVPGRVLNIQYF
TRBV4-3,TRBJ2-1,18,CASSQILGTSGGGNEQFF
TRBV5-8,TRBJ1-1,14,CASRLTGGGSEAFF
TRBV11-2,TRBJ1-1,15,CASSPGPPRATEAFF
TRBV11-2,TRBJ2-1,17,CASSSRALAGLYNEQFF
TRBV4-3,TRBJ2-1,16,CASSQWTGGKNNEQFF
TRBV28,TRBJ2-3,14,CASSHTPSTDTQYF
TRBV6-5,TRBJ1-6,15,CASSFNRVGNSPLHF
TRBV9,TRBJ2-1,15,CASSGQGTGYNEQFF
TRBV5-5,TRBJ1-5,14,CASSRDRVNQPQHF
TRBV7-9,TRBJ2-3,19,CASRQSGGGLNPTTDTQYF
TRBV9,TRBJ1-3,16,CASSVANTFSGNTIYF
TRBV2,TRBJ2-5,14,CASRELAGGETQYF
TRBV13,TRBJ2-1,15,CASSLEGGRTNEQFF
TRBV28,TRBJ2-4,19,CASSFYKPDRYLAKNIQYF
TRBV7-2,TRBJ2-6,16,CASSLPTGSGANVLTF